The text below deals with one TCR beta chain. Sequencing was performed with immunoSEQ multiplex PCR; in TCRdb, only in-frame clones are kept and a portion is missing. The table shows about 190,000 clones, with 90% occurring only once. This sample was taken from a study of blood T cell repertoires in COVID-19. Germline CDR1 and CDR2: SGHRS and YFSETQ. The CDR3 totals 15 residues. Trimming pared 5 bases from V and 3 bases from J, leaving 15 bases between. The rearrangement links TRBV5-1 to TRBJ2-1; a possible D gene is TRBD2 (5 bases). Sequencing used peripheral blood. The receptor comes from a man aged 50 to 60 with acute or convalescent COVID-19. CDR3 DNA sequence: TGCGCCAGCAGGCTCAGCCAGCGGCTCTACAATGAGCAGTTCTTC. Translated, it gives CASRLSQRLYNEQFF.